These 20 T cell receptor beta chains share one sample of origin, sequenced in a study of blood T cell repertoires in COVID-19. TCRdb's table, derived via immunoSEQ multiplex PCR, lists solely in-frame clones and lacks some. The sample has roughly 100,000 clones; almost 85% are singletons. Source material: peripheral blood. These receptors all stem from a man in his forties with active or convalescent COVID-19.

The rearrangement links TRBV9 to TRBJ2-2; D unresolved. The CDR3 length is 13 residues. Trimming took off 3 bases at V and 7 bases at J, with 10 bases between the two ends. Germline lookup yields CDR1 SGDLS and CDR2 YYNGEE. This chain's CDR3 is CASSGTSGGELFF. CDR3 nucleotide sequence: TGTGCCAGCAGCGGTACCTCAGGCGGGGAGCTGTTTTTT. Drawing the rest from reference TRBV9 and TRBJ2-2, the complete variable domain is DSGVTQTPKHLITATGQRVTLRCSPRSGDLSVYWYQQSLDQGLQFLIQYYNGEERAKGNILERFSAQQFPDLHSELNLSSLELGDSALYFCASSGTSGGELFFGEGSRLTVL.

The chain is built from TRBV5-6 and TRBJ2-5, with TRBD2 as a possible D gene (5 bases). CDR1 and CDR2 (germline): SGHDT, YYEEEE. This CDR3 comprises 11 residues. Trimming took 0 bases from V and 10 from J, leaving 7 bases between them. For the CDR3, the DNA is TGTGCCAGCAGCTTGGAGAGGGACCAGTACTTC. The encoded protein is CASSLERDQYF.

V and J are TRBV3-1 (or the pseudogene TRBV3-2) and TRBJ2-7; TRBD2 is a possible D gene (5 bases). Germline CDR1 LGHDT, CDR2 YNNKEL (reference sequence). Trimming took off 2 bases at V and 5 bases at J, with 16 bases between the two ends. The CDR3 totals 15 residues. The CDR3 DNA is TGTGCCAGCAGCCAATCAATCGAGGGTCCCCACGAGCAGTACTTC. This encodes CASSQSIEGPHEQYF.

The chain recombines TRBV7-9 with TRBJ2-3, with D perhaps TRBD2 (5 bases). This CDR3 has 15 amino acids. Germline values: CDR1 SEHNR, CDR2 FQNEAQ (reference sequence). Trimming removed 3 bases at V and 4 bases at J, with 14 bases between. In DNA, the CDR3 is TGTGCCAGCAGCTTCGGACTCGCACCGTCAGATACGCAGTATTTT. As protein: CASSFGLAPSDTQYF.

This clone showed up just a few times. The chain is built from TRBV7-2 and TRBJ2-7; D is undetermined. The germline V gene has CDR1 SGHTA and CDR2 FQGNSA. Trimming took off 2 bases at V and 7 bases at J, with 12 bases between the two ends. This CDR3 region has 13 residues. The CDR3, as DNA: TGTGCCAGCAGCTTACACTTATCCTGGGAGCAGTACTTC. Its translation is CASSLHLSWEQYF. Full variable domain (remainder filled in from reference TRBV7-2 and TRBJ2-7): GAGVSQSPSNKVTEKGKDVELRCDPISGHTALYWYRQSLGQGLEFLIYFQGNSAPDKSGLPSDRFSAERTGGSVSTLTIQRTQQEDSAVYLCASSLHLSWEQYFGPGTRLTVT.

J is TRBJ2-3 and V is TRBV6-1; the match to TRBD2 covers 9 bases. The CDR3 runs 17 residues. Trimming at V came to 4 bases and at J to 6 bases, leaving 14 bases not matched to a gene. Germline CDR1 reads MNHNS; CDR2 reads SASEGT. This CDR3 reads CASSGAAGGAPHDTQYF. DNA for the CDR3: TGTGCCAGCAGTGGGGCAGCGGGGGGTGCCCCTCACGATACGCAGTATTTT.

This chain connects TRBV4-1 to TRBJ2-3; possibly TRBD2 for D (5 bases). The CDR3 is 14 amino acids. Germline assignment: CDR1 MGHRA and CDR2 YSYEKL. V lost 2 bases, J lost 9 bases, and 15 bases lay in between. Here the CDR3 DNA reads TGCGCCAGCAGCCAATCAACTAGTCTTGACACGCAGTATTTT. It is translated as CASSQSTSLDTQYF.

The chain combines TRBV11-2 with TRBJ2-2, with D perhaps TRBD2 (7 bases). With 1 base removed from V and 6 bases from J, the gap between germline ends came to 12 bases. Germline V CDR1 and CDR2: SGHAT, FQNNGV. The CDR3 runs 15 residues. The CDR3 sequence: CASSLVRGGPGELFF. In DNA, the CDR3 is TGTGCCAGCAGCTTAGTGAGGGGGGGTCCCGGGGAGCTGTTTTTT.

J is TRBJ2-2 and V is TRBV7-7, with 9 bases identical to TRBD1. Unmatched junction bases numbered 5, after V lost 3 bases and J lost 6 bases. This CDR3 is built from 15 residues. The V gene's germline CDR1 is SSHAT and CDR2 FNYEAQ (reference sequence). CDR3 sequence (DNA): TGTGCCAGCAGCTTGGGGACAGGGAGATCCGGGGAGCTGTTTTTT. As protein: CASSLGTGRSGELFF.

This clone was observed a single time. V is TRBV28 and J is TRBJ1-2; 9 nucleotides align to TRBD1. This CDR3 spans 14 amino acids. Germline V CDR1 and CDR2: MDHEN, SYDVKM. The V segment lost 6 bases and the J segment 3 bases; nucleotides outside the gene matches: 5. CDR3 protein: CASRPWTGDYGYTF. The CDR3 coding sequence is TGTGCCAGCAGACCCTGGACAGGGGACTATGGCTACACCTTC.

The chain joins TRBV6-4 to TRBJ2-7; 8 bases agree with TRBD1. The CDR3 has 14 amino acids. Trimming cost V 4 bases and J 2 bases; bases outside gene matches: 4. Germline lookup yields CDR1 MRHNA and CDR2 SNTAGT. CDR3 nucleotides: TGTGCCAGCAGTGCCAAACAGGGGGCCTACGAGCAGTACTTC. As protein: CASSAKQGAYEQYF.

This rearrangement joins TRBV7-2 to TRBJ2-2, with TRBD1 identical over 7 bases. The CDR3 runs to 15 residues. Germline loops: CDR1 SGHTA, CDR2 FQGNSA. After removal of 5 bases from V and 1 base from J, the junction contained 4 bases not matched to a gene. The CDR3 sequence is CASSSRTGNTGELFF. The CDR3 bases are TGTGCCAGCAGCAGCCGGACAGGGAACACCGGGGAGCTGTTTTTT.

The chain recombines TRBV7-3 with TRBJ2-1; TRBD2 might be the D (7 bases). CDR3 length: 16 amino acids. Trimming removed 2 bases from V and 7 bases from J, with 18 bases in between. Germline CDR1 is SGHTA and CDR2 is FQGTGA. CDR3 loop: CASSLSPGGARNEQFF. The CDR3 DNA reads TGTGCCAGCAGCTTATCGCCTGGGGGGGCCAGGAATGAGCAGTTCTTC.

This clone has just a few counts. This sequence joins TRBV7-2 and TRBJ1-6; a possible D gene is TRBD1 (6 bases). Germline V gene data show CDR1 as SGHTA and CDR2 as FQGNSA. The V and J ends lost 1 base and 5 bases respectively, with 9 bases between them. The CDR3 extends over 15 amino acids. The CDR3 protein is CASSLGTAHNSPLHF. The CDR3 DNA reads TGTGCCAGCAGCTTAGGGACAGCTCATAATTCACCCCTCCACTTT.

The chain has TRBV30 and TRBJ1-1; D unresolved. CDR1 is GTSNPN, CDR2 SVGIG, per germline (reference sequence). The CDR3 is 12 residues long. V was pared by 2 bases and J by 0 bases, with 4 bases between. The CDR3 DNA follows: TGTGCCTGGAGTTCTGTGAACACTGAAGCTTTCTTT. Translation gives CAWSSVNTEAFF.

The V and J genes are TRBV4-3 and TRBJ1-5, with D unclear. CDR1 is LGHNA, CDR2 YSLEER, per germline. The CDR3 runs 14 residues. Between the trimmed V and J ends, which lost 4 bases and 1 base, there was a span of 8 bases. CDR3 region: CASSRERSNQPQHF. CDR3 DNA: TGCGCCAGCAGCCGCGAACGAAGCAATCAGCCCCAGCATTTT.

The CDR3 DNA reads TGTGCCAGCAGCTCCATCGGGACAGGGCTACAAGAGACCCAGTACTTC. This sequence encodes CASSSIGTGLQETQYF. The chain is built from TRBV11-2 and TRBJ2-5, with TRBD1 matching over 9 bases. Germline V gene lookup returns CDR1 SGHAT and CDR2 FQNNGV. Trimming took 4 bases from V and 2 from J; bases not matched to a gene: 8. This CDR3 has 16 residues.

The V call is TRBV7-3, the J call TRBJ2-2; D may be TRBD1 (6 bases). Per the germline V gene, CDR1 is SGHTA and CDR2 is FQGTGA. The CDR3 is 16 amino acids. With 2 bases removed from V and 4 bases from J, the gap between germline ends came to 14 bases. For the CDR3, the DNA is TGTGCCAGCAGCTTATTGGGGGCCTCGAGCACCGGGGAGCTGTTTTTT. This gives the protein CASSLLGASSTGELFF.

This rearrangement joins TRBV11-2 to TRBJ2-5, with TRBD2 identical over 13 bases. CDR1 SGHAT and CDR2 FQNNGV come from the germline V gene. This CDR3 has 15 amino acids. V was pared by 5 bases and J by 5 bases, with 5 bases of the junction left unmatched. In nucleotides, the CDR3 is TGTGCCAGCAGCGCAATGGGACTAGCGGGGGAGACCCAGTACTTC. It codes for CASSAMGLAGETQYF.

The CDR3 sequence is CASSPKTVYGYTF. The DNA for the CDR3 is TGCGCCAGCAGCCCTAAGACAGTTTATGGCTACACCTTC. The rearrangement joins TRBV5-1 to TRBJ1-2; possible D gene TRBD1, 5 bases. V was pared by 4 bases and J by 5 bases, with 12 bases between. From germline, CDR1 is SGHRS and CDR2 YFSETQ. CDR3 length equals 13 residues.